The clone carrying this T cell receptor beta chain occurred a few times. Its antigen is currently unknown. The data stem from a study of beta chain features in type 1 diabetes. Once sorted, every population was more than 95% pure. Investigators reverse transcribed all isolated RNA, so they sequenced expressed TCRB transcripts. Assay: immunoSEQ multiplex PCR; the TCRdb copy retains only in-frame clones and omits some. The table lists 350,000 to 450,000 clones, about 15% of them singletons, with about 0.04% in the top ten. The CDR3 runs 13 residues. From germline, CDR1 is GTSNPN and CDR2 SVGIG (reference sequence). V dropped 3 bases and J dropped 7 bases, with 13 bases sitting between them. Broader study findings: Moderate yet significant TCRB CDR3 shortening was seen in Type 1 diabetes patients in all four CD4+ subsets. cDNA sequencing could over-represent cells with high TCR expression.

The sequencing sample was made of naive CD4+ T cells from blood. This receptor was taken from a man aged 25 to 40 in good health. V and J are TRBV30 and TRBJ2-1; D ambiguous. CDR3 protein: CAWRESAGNEQFF. Here the CDR3 DNA reads TGTGCCTGGAGGGAGAGCGCAGGTAATGAGCAGTTCTTC.